The source of this TCR beta chain is a study of CD8+ T cells in alopecia areata. Study findings and constraints: With patients, TCR sharing proved less clear than in mice, a difference possibly related to HLA.

Sequencing relied on a cDNA template that was reverse transcribed from extracted RNA. Libraries were prepared by immunoSEQ multiplex PCR; TCRdb keeps only in-frame clonotypes and omits some of them. The sample has tens of thousands of clones; over 60% are singletons. Concerning this clone itself: The antigen remains undetermined.

The CDR3 contains 14 residues. Trimming shortened V by 5 bases and J by 6 bases, and 17 bases separated the two germline ends. CDR1 LNHNV and CDR2 YYDKDF come from the germline V gene (reference sequence). The chain employs TRBV15 and TRBJ2-7; D unresolved. The sequenced sample consisted of NKG2D-low CD8+ T cells sorted from blood. The receptor was isolated from a human donor with alopecia areata. CDR3 residues: CATSGTDLVAEQYF. The CDR3 region has the DNA TGTGCCACCAGCGGAACCGACCTCGTTGCCGAGCAGTACTTC.